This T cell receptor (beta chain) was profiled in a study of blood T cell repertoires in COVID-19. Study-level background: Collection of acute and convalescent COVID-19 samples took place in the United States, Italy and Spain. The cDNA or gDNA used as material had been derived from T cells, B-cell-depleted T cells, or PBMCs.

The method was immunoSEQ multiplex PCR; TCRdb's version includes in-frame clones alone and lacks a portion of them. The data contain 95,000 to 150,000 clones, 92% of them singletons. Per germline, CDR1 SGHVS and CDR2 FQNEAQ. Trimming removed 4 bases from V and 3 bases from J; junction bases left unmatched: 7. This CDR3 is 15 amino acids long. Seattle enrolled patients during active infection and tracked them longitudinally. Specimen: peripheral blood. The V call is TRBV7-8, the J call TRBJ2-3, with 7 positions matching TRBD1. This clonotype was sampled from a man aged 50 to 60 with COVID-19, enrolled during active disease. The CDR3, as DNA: TGTGCCAGCAGCTCCCCCGGGACAGCTACAGATACGCAGTATTTT. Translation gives CASSSPGTATDTQYF.